This TCR beta chain is from a study of T cell clonotyping in hematopoietic cell transplantation. This CDR3 contains 13 residues. Germline lookup yields CDR1 MDHEN and CDR2 SYDVKM. Trimming took 3 bases from V and 3 from J, leaving 9 bases between them. For this clone: The antigen remains unidentified.

Study observations and caveats: After transplant, recipient diversity fell while pathologically expanded clonotypes grew through day 180. At the given depth, recipient repertoires were over 95% de novo clonotypes.

Here immunoSEQ multiplex PCR was the method, and the copy in TCRdb shows in-frame clones only, minus some. Among 3,500 to 5,500 clones, nearly 70% were seen once, and the ten largest hold about 8.9%. The chain recombines TRBV28 with TRBJ2-7; D ambiguous. This sample comprised PBMCs, obtained 100 days after allogeneic stem cell transplant. This clonotype originated in a male patient in his sixties who had an allogeneic stem cell transplant, so the T cells may come from the graft donor. Some clones in this sample may be carry-over from other donors' samples. The DNA of the CDR3 is TGTGCCAGCAGTTTCGGATTGGACTACGAGCAGTACTTC. Amino acid sequence: CASSFGLDYEQYF.